This T cell receptor beta chain originates from a study of shared clonotypes between healthy human individuals. In the case of this clone: An end of the junction differs from the germline gene, which may be a read error.

Every subset had its genomic DNA shared out evenly among several immunoSEQ plates. Repertoires were generated with immunoSEQ multiplex PCR, while TCRdb's copy carries only in-frame clones and drops some. The sample has around 690,000 clones, roughly 91% seen once; the top ten hold 34%. The receptor's source is a man between 18 and 35 years old in good health. Some clones in this sample may be carry-over from other donors' samples. Sequenced input: memory CD8+ T cells from PBMCs. Subset in this sample: CD45RO+ cells pooled with CCR7-negative TemRA cells.

The CDR3 bases are TGTGCCAGCAGCCTAGAGGGGACAGCGGGAATAGAGGAGACCCAGTACTTC. This sequence encodes CASSLEGTAGIEETQYF. This rearrangement joins TRBV11-2 to TRBJ2-5; the D gene could be TRBD1 or TRBD2 (7 bases each). The CDR3 sequence is 17 residues long. Germline lookup yields CDR1 SGHAT and CDR2 FQNNGV.